This TCR beta chain emerged from a study of blood T cell repertoires in COVID-19. Germline loops: CDR1 ENHRY, CDR2 SYGVKD. This CDR3 is built from 15 residues. Trimming left V 6 bases short and J 4 bases short, with 15 bases between. In the authors' workflow: Counts of nucleated cells, estimated from reference gene primer amplification, were obtained. The repertoire was sequenced with immunoSEQ multiplex PCR; TCRdb's copy has only in-frame clones and lacks some. The V and J calls and clone size were taken over from that table, and D and trimming were inferred from the DNA. This table has about 280,000 clones, about 89% appearing once. This clone appeared a single time.

This sequence joins TRBV10-3 and TRBJ1-4; tentatively, D is TRBD1 (6 bases). This receptor was taken from a man in his forties or fifties with active or convalescent COVID-19. The sample taken for sequencing was peripheral blood. Written as DNA, the CDR3 is TGTGCCATCAGCCACGGACAGCCGAATAATGAAAAACTGTTTTTT. Protein: CAISHGQPNNEKLFF.